Listed below are T cell receptor beta chains from one sample, sequenced in a study of T cell changes during pregnancy in multiple sclerosis. TCRdb keeps only in-frame clones here, not all; method: immunoSEQ multiplex PCR. The sample lists about 100,000 clones, 85% to 95% occurring once. Sequencing used peripheral blood, obtained in the third trimester of pregnancy. These receptor sequences come from a female donor in good health, enrolled as a control in a pregnancy study. The CDR3 runs from the conserved cysteine through the conserved F or W. Fields, in order: J gene, clone size, D gene, V gene, CDR3 DNA, CDR3 protein. A D gene is named only where the DNA matches it firmly. Clone sizes are given selectively: once, few, many, or a class where the clone is expanded.

TRBJ1-1 | once | NA | TRBV30 | TGTGCCTGGAGGAGGACAGTAAACACTGAAGCTTTCTTT | CAWRRTVNTEAFF
TRBJ1-6 | NA | TRBD1 | TRBV6-5 | TGTGCCAGCAGTGGCTCCAGGGGGTCCAATTCACCCCTCCACTTT | CASSGSRGSNSPLHF
TRBJ1-2 | NA | TRBD1 | TRBV27 | TGTGCCAGCAGCGAACTGACAGGGACGGATGGCTACACCTTC | CASSELTGTDGYTF
TRBJ2-3 | NA | TRBD1 | TRBV7-3 | TGTGCCAGCAGCTCCGGACAGGGCACAGATACGCAGTATTTT | CASSSGQGTDTQYF
TRBJ1-6 | few | NA | TRBV4-2 | TGTGCCAGCAGCCGACGGGGGGGCGCAGCGGATTCACCCCTCCACTTT | CASSRRGGAADSPLHF
TRBJ2-3 | NA | TRBD1 | TRBV7-2 | TGTGCCAGCAGCTTTCAACAGGGGGCGGCAGATACGCAGTATTTT | CASSFQQGAADTQYF
TRBJ2-5 | NA | TRBD2 | TRBV11-3 | TGTGCCAGCAGCAGCTACCTAGCGGGGCAAGAGACCCAGTACTTC | CASSSYLAGQETQYF
TRBJ2-6 | NA | NA | TRBV5-1 | TGCGCCAGCAGCTTGGCCTTTGGGGAAGGCAGGGCTGGGGCCAACGTCCTGACTTTC | CASSLAFGEGRAGANVLTF
TRBJ2-1 | NA | TRBD2 | TRBV9 | TGTGCCAGCAGCGTCATAGCGGGGGGCTACAATGAGCAGTTCTTC | CASSVIAGGYNEQFF
TRBJ1-2 | NA | NA | TRBV19 | TGTGCCAGTAGTATCCCCGAGGGCAGGCGACATGGCTACACCTTC | CASSIPEGRRHGYTF
TRBJ1-4 | NA | NA | TRBV19 | TGTGCCAGTAGTTGGACAGACCTTGGAGAAAAACTGTTTTTT | CASSWTDLGEKLFF
TRBJ1-2 | NA | NA | TRBV30 | TGTGCCTGGGACATTAACAGGGTTCCCCAGATAGACTATGGCTACACCTTC | CAWDINRVPQIDYGYTF
TRBJ1-5 | NA | TRBD1 | TRBV25-1 | TGTGCCAGCAGTGGGGGGGCGACAGGGGTGCATCAGCCCCAGCATTTT | CASSGGATGVHQPQHF
TRBJ1-3 | NA | TRBD1 | TRBV19 | TGTGCCAGTAGTAACACAGGGGCAGCTGGAAACACCATATATTTT | CASSNTGAAGNTIYF
TRBJ1-5 | NA | TRBD1 | TRBV6-5 | TGTGCCAGCAGGCCGGGACAGGGTACTCAGCCCCAGCATTTT | CASRPGQGTQPQHF
TRBJ1-5 | NA | NA | TRBV6-5 | TGTGCCAGCAGTTACTCATCAGGGAATCAGCCCCAGCATTTT | CASSYSSGNQPQHF
TRBJ2-1 | NA | TRBD1 | TRBV5-1 | TGCGCCAGCGGTTACCGGACAGGGGAGGACGAGCAGTTCTTC | CASGYRTGEDEQFF
TRBJ1-3 | NA | NA | TRBV21-1 | TGTGCCAGCAGCAAATCGGCGCCACAGAGCGGAGGGGGAAACACCATATATTTT | CASSKSAPQSGGGNTIYF
TRBJ1-2 | NA | NA | TRBV6-5 | TGTGCCAGCAGTTACCGTCAGACAAACTATGGCTACACCTTC | CASSYRQTNYGYTF
TRBJ1-4 | NA | TRBD1 | TRBV6-5 | TGTGCCAGCACCCACTCCAGGGGGGTAGGAGAAAAACTGTTTTTT | CASTHSRGVGEKLFF
TRBJ2-7 | NA | TRBD2 | TRBV7-9 | TGTGCCAGCAGCTTAGTACTAGCGGGGGGATACGAGCAGTACTTC | CASSLVLAGGYEQYF
TRBJ1-3 | NA | TRBD1 | TRBV6-6 | TGTGCCAGCACCAGAGGGACAGCTCCTGGAAACACCATATATTTT | CASTRGTAPGNTIYF
TRBJ1-6 | NA | NA | TRBV7-9 | TGTGCCAGCAGCTTAGGAAGCGGAGACTCCTATAATTCACCCCTCCACTTT | CASSLGSGDSYNSPLHF
TRBJ2-1 | NA | NA | TRBV5-4 | TGTGCCAGCAGCTCTCAGGGTGTCCACAATGAGCAGTTCTTC | CASSSQGVHNEQFF
TRBJ2-5 | NA | NA | TRBV5-5 | TGTGCCACCCGGGGTCAGGGACATTTCCAAGAGACCCAGTACTTC | CATRGQGHFQETQYF
TRBJ2-1 | NA | NA | TRBV2 | TGTGCCAGCAGTGAAGGGCTCAAGTGGAATGAGCAGTTCTTC | CASSEGLKWNEQFF
TRBJ1-5 | NA | NA | TRBV4-2 | TGTGCCAGCAGCCAAGATTCGGGGGGACGTCAGCCCCAGCATTTT | CASSQDSGGRQPQHF
TRBJ1-4 | NA | NA | TRBV29-1 | TGCAGCGTTGAAGACAGGGAAGGAAAACTGTTTTTT | CSVEDREGKLFF
TRBJ2-7 | NA | TRBD1 | TRBV5-1 | TGCGCCAGCAGCTTATCAAGGGGGCAAAACTACGAGCAGTACTTC | CASSLSRGQNYEQYF
TRBJ1-1 | NA | TRBD1 | TRBV4-3 | TGCGCCAGCAGCCAAGTAGGGGGCCGGGGAGCTTTCTTT | CASSQVGGRGAFF
TRBJ1-2 | NA | NA | TRBV30 | TGTGCCTGGAGGCAGGAGGACTATGGCTACACCTTC | CAWRQEDYGYTF
TRBJ1-2 | NA | NA | TRBV4-2 | TGTGCCAGCAGCGGGAGGGGCCTTAAAGTCTATGGCTACACCTTC | CASSGRGLKVYGYTF
TRBJ1-5 | NA | NA | TRBV4-3 | TGCGCCAGCAGCCAAGATAAAGAGCGTATCGGACCCCAGCATTTT | CASSQDKERIGPQHF
TRBJ1-2 | NA | NA | TRBV2 | TGTGCCAGCAGGGGCAGGGCGGATGACTATGGCTACACCTTC | CASRGRADDYGYTF
TRBJ1-3 | once | TRBD1 | TRBV5-1 | TGCGCCAGCAGCTTCACAGGGGGTGAAGTTCCTGGAAACACCATATATTTT | CASSFTGGEVPGNTIYF
TRBJ2-3 | NA | TRBD1 | TRBV19 | TGTGCCAGTAGTAAATCGTCCCTACACAGGGGCCTAAGCACAGATACGCAGTATTTT | CASSKSSLHRGLSTDTQYF
TRBJ2-1 | NA | NA | TRBV6-1 | TGTGCCAGCAGTGGTTGGACAGGGACTATGTATGAGCAGTTCTTC | CASSGWTGTMYEQFF
TRBJ1-6 | NA | NA | TRBV5-4 | TGTGCCAGCAGCTTGATCGGGAGTCTCTCCTATAATTCACCCCTCCACTTT | CASSLIGSLSYNSPLHF
TRBJ1-5 | NA | TRBD1 | TRBV6-5 | TGTGCCAGCAGCCAGACAGGGGGCAATCAGCCCCAGCATTTT | CASSQTGGNQPQHF
TRBJ1-6 | NA | NA | TRBV5-6 | TGTGCCAGCAGCCTGGGGGCAGGGGCCGGTTCACCCCTCCACTTT | CASSLGAGAGSPLHF
TRBJ2-1 | NA | TRBD2 | TRBV19 | TGTGCCAGTAGTATGGCCGGGGGGGGACCCTACAATGAGCAGTTCTTC | CASSMAGGGPYNEQFF
TRBJ2-7 | NA | TRBD2 | TRBV4-1 | TGCGCCAGCAGCCCTAGCGGGGGGAAAACCTACGAGCAGTACTTC | CASSPSGGKTYEQYF
TRBJ2-3 | once | NA | TRBV10-3 | TGTGCCATCAGTGAGGAGACAGGTTGGGATACGCAGTATTTT | CAISEETGWDTQYF
TRBJ1-3 | NA | TRBD1 | TRBV6-5 | TGTGCCAGCAGTATTGACAGGGCTTCTGGAAACACCATATATTTT | CASSIDRASGNTIYF
TRBJ2-2 | NA | TRBD1 | TRBV2 | TGTGCCAGCAGTCGACAGGGGGCCGGGGAGCTGTTTTTT | CASSRQGAGELFF
TRBJ1-1 | few | TRBD1 | TRBV7-9 | TGTGCCAGCAGCTTCCCGGGACAGAGGAACACTGAAGCTTTCTTT | CASSFPGQRNTEAFF
TRBJ1-1 | NA | NA | TRBV19 | TGTGCCAGTAGTAACAGGGCCGTATCGAACACTGAAGCTTTCTTT | CASSNRAVSNTEAFF
TRBJ2-1 | NA | TRBD2 | TRBV5-1 | TGCGCCAGCAGCTTGGGTAATAGCGGGGGCTCCTACAATGAGCAGTTCTTC | CASSLGNSGGSYNEQFF
TRBJ2-3 | NA | NA | TRBV4-1 | TGCGCCAGCTCTGCGACTTCTCTCGAAGATACGCAGTATTTT | CASSATSLEDTQYF
TRBJ2-7 | NA | TRBD1 | TRBV14 | TGTGCCAGCAGCCTGGGACAGGGGGCTTACGAGCAGTACTTC | CASSLGQGAYEQYF
TRBJ2-3 | NA | NA | TRBV19 | TGTGCCAGCGAGGGACTGGGGGAGACAGATACGCAGTATTTT | CASEGLGETDTQYF
TRBJ2-7 | NA | TRBD1 | TRBV5-6 | TGTGCCAGCAGCGACAGGGTAACCTACGAGCAGTACTTC | CASSDRVTYEQYF
TRBJ2-1 | NA | NA | TRBV2 | TGTGCCAGCAGTGACGGGGGTTCTGCCTACAATGAGCAGTTCTTC | CASSDGGSAYNEQFF
TRBJ1-2 | NA | TRBD1 | TRBV5-1 | TGCGCCAGCAGCTTGGGGGGGACAGAAGTGGGCCATGGCTACACCTTC | CASSLGGTEVGHGYTF
TRBJ1-6 | NA | NA | TRBV2 | TGTGCCAGCAGTGACCAGGGAAATTCACCCCTCCACTTT | CASSDQGNSPLHF
TRBJ1-5 | NA | NA | TRBV6-6 | TGTGCCAGCACCAATCGGGTAACTCAGCCCCAGCATTTT | CASTNRVTQPQHF
TRBJ2-5 | NA | TRBD1 | TRBV29-1 | TGCAGCGTTGACTCATTGACACAGGGGGAAGAGACCCAGTACTTC | CSVDSLTQGEETQYF